This T cell receptor (beta chain) was observed in a study of blood T cell repertoires in COVID-19. Across the study: The origin of the acute and convalescent COVID-19 samples was the United States, Italy and Spain.

In the original analysis: The assay estimated nucleated cells by amplifying reference gene primers. The table came from immunoSEQ multiplex PCR; TCRdb's copy has only in-frame clones and leaves some out. The DNA was the basis for D and trimming; V, J and clone size are from that table. The table records approximately 69,000 clones, about 84% of them present only once. Seattle-derived patients entered the study during active infection and were followed longitudinally. From germline, CDR1 is MDHEN and CDR2 SYDVKM. V trimming: 5 bases; J trimming: 10 bases; junction bases outside the gene matches: 7. The CDR3 has 14 amino acids.

The material sequenced was peripheral blood. This sequence was found in a man in his fifties or sixties with COVID-19, enrolled during active disease. The V gene is TRBV28, the J gene TRBJ1-6; TRBD1 agrees at 8 bases. The CDR3, as DNA: TGTGCCAGCAGTCCTGGACAGGGCCGATCACCCCTCCACTTT. Protein sequence: CASSPGQGRSPLHF.